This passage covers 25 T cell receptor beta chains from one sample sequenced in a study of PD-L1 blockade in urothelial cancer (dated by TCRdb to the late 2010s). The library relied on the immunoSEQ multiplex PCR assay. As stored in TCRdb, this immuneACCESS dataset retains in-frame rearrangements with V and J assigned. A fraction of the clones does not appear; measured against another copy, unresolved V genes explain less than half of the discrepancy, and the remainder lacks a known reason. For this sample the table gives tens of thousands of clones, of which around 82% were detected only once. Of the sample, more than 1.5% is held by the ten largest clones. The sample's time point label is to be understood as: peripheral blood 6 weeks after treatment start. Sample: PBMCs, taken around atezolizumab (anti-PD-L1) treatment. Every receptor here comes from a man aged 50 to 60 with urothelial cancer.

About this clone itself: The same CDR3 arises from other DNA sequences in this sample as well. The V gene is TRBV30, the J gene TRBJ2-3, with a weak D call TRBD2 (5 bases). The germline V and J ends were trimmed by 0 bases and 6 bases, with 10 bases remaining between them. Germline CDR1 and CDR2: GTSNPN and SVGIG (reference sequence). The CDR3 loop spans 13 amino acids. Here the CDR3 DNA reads TGTGCCTGGAGTGTACGTGAGCGGGATACGCAGTATTTT. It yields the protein CAWSVRERDTQYF.

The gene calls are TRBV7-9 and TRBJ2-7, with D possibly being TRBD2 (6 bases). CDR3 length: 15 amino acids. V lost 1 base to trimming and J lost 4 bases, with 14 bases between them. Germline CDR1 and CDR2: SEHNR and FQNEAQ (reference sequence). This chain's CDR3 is CASSLGGTLLYEQYF. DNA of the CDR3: TGTGCCAGCAGCTTAGGCGGGACCCTTCTATACGAGCAGTACTTC.

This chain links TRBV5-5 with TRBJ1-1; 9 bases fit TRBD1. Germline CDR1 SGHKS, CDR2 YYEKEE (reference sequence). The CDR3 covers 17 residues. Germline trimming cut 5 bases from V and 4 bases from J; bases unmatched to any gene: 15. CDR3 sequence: CASSRTGGVMEATEAFF. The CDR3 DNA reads TGTGCCAGCAGTCGAACAGGGGGCGTTATGGAAGCCACTGAAGCTTTCTTT.

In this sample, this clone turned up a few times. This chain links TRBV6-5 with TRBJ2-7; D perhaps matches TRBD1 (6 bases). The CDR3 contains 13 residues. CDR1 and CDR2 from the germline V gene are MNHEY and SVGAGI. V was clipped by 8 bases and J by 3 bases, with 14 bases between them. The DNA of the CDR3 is TGTGCCAGCCGGTGGGGGCAGGGCTACGAGCAGTACTTC. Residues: CASRWGQGYEQYF.

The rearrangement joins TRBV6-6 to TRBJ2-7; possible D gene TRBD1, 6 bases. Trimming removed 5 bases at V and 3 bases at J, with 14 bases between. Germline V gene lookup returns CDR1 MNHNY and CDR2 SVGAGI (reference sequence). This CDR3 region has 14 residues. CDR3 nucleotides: TGTGCCAGCAGTCAGGGGCTGACAGGCTACGAGCAGTACTTC. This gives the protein CASSQGLTGYEQYF.

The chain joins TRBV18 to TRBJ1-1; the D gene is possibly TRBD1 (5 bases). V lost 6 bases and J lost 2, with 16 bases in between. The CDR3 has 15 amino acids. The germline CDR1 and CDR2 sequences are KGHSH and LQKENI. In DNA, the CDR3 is TGTGCCAGCTCCCCCGACAGTACAGAAAACACTGAAGCTTTCTTT. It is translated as CASSPDSTENTEAFF.

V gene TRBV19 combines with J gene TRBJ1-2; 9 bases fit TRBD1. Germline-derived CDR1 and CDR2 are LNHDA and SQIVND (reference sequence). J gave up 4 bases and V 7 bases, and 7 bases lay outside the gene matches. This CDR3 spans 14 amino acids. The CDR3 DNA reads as TGTGCCAGTACCACACAGGGGGCTGGCTATGGCTACACCTTC. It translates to CASTTQGAGYGYTF. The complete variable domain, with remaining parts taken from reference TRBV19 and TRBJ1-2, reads DGGITQSPKYLFRKEGQNVTLSCEQNLNHDAMYWYRQDPGQGLRLIYYSQIVNDFQKGDIAEGYSVSREKKESFPLTVTSAQKNPTAFYLCASTTQGAGYGYTFGSGTRLTVV.

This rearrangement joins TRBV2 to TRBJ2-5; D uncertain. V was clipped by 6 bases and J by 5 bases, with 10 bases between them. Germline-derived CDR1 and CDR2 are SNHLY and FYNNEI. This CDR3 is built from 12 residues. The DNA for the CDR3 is TGTGCCAGCAGCACCCCTAGGGAGACCCAGTACTTC. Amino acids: CASSTPRETQYF. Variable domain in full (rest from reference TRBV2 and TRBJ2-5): EPEVTQTPSHQVTQMGQEVILRCVPISNHLYFYWYRQILGQKVEFLVSFYNNEISEKSEIFDDQFSVERPDGSNFTLKIRSTKLEDSAMYFCASSTPRETQYFGPGTRLLVL.

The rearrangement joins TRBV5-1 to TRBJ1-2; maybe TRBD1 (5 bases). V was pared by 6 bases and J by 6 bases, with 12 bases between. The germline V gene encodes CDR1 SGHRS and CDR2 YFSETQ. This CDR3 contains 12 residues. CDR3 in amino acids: CASTLGGHGYTF. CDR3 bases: TGCGCCAGCACCCTGGGGGGTCATGGCTACACCTTC.

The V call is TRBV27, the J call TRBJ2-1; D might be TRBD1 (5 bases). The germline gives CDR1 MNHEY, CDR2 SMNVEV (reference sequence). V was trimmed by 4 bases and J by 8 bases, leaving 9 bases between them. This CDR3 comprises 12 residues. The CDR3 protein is CASSWSGHEQFF. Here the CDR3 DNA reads TGTGCCAGCAGTTGGTCAGGGCATGAGCAGTTCTTC.

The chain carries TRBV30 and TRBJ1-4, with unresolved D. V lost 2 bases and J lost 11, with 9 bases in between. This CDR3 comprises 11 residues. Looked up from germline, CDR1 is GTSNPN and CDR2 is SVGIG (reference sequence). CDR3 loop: CAWSIREKLFF. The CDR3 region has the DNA TGTGCCTGGAGTATTCGGGAGAAACTGTTTTTT.

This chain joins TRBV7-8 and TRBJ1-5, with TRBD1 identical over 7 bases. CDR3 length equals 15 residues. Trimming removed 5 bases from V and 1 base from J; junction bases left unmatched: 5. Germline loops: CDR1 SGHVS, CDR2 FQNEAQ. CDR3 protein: CASSPQGRSNQPQHF. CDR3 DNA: TGTGCCAGCAGCCCACAGGGGAGAAGCAATCAGCCCCAGCATTTT.

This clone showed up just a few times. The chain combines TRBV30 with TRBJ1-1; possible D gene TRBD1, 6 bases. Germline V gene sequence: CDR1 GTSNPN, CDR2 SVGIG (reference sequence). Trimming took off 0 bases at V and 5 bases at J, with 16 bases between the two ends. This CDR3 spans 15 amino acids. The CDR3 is CAWSVRDRSRTEAFF. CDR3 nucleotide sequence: TGTGCCTGGAGTGTACGAGACAGGTCTAGGACTGAAGCTTTCTTT.

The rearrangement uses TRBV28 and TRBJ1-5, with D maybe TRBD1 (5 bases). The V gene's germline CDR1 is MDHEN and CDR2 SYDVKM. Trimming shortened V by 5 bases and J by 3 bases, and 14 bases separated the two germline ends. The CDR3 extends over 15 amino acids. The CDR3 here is CASSPLGGANQPQHF. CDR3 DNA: TGTGCCAGCAGTCCCCTGGGAGGGGCCAATCAGCCCCAGCATTTT.

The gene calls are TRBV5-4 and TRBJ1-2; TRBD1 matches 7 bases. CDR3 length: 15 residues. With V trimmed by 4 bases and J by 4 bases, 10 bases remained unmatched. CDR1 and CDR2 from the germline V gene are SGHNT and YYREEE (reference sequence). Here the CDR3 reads CASSPLQGLAYGYTF. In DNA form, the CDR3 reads TGTGCCAGCAGCCCCCTACAGGGGCTTGCCTATGGCTACACCTTC.

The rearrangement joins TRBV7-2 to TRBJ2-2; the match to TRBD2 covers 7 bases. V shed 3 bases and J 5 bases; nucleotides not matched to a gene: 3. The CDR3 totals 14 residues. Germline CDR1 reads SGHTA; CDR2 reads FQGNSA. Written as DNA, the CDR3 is TGTGCCAGCAGCTTGGCGGGAGCGACCGGGGAGCTGTTTTTT. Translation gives CASSLAGATGELFF.

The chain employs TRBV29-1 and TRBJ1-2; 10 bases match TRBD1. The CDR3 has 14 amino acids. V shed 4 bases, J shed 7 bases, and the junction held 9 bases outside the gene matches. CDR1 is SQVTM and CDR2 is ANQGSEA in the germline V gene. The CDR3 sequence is CSVAGDRGSGGYTF. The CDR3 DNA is TGCAGCGTTGCTGGGGACAGGGGTAGCGGTGGCTACACCTTC.

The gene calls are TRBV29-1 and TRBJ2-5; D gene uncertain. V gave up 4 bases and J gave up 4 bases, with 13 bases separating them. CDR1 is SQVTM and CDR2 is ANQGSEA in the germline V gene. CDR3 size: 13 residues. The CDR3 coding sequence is TGCAGCGTTGGGAGTTCGCTAAGAGAGACCCAGTACTTC. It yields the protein CSVGSSLRETQYF. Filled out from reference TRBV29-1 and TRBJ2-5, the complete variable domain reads SAVISQKPSRDICQRGTSLTIQCQVDSQVTMMFWYRQQPGQSLTLIATANQGSEATYESGFVIDKFPISRPNLTFSTLTVSNMSPEDSSIYLCSVGSSLRETQYFGPGTRLLVL.

The CDR3 sequence: CASRLGQGRSNNSPLHF. CDR3 nucleotides: TGTGCCAGCAGATTAGGACAGGGTAGATCAAATAATTCACCCCTCCACTTT. The V gene is TRBV5-5, the J gene TRBJ1-6, with 8 bases lining up with TRBD1. Unmatched junction bases numbered 12, after V lost 5 bases and J lost 5 bases. The CDR3 has 17 amino acids. Germline V gene sequence: CDR1 SGHKS, CDR2 YYEKEE (reference sequence).

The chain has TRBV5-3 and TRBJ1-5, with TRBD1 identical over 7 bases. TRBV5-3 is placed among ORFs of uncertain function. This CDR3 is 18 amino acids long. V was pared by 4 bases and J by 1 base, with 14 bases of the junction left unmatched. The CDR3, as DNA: TGTGCCAGAAGCAACCAGAAAAGGTACAGGGGAAGCAATCAGCCCCAGCATTTT. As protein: CARSNQKRYRGSNQPQHF.

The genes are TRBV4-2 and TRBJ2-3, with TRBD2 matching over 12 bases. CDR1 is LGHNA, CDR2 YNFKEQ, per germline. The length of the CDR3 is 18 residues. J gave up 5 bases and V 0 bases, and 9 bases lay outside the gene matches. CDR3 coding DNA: TGTGCCAGCAGCCAAGAAACCCTAGCGGGGGGGCCGTTAGATACGCAGTATTTT. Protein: CASSQETLAGGPLDTQYF.

The CDR3 sequence is CASSRAGTGRTEAFF. The DNA of the CDR3 is TGTGCCAGCAGCCGAGCCGGGACAGGGAGGACTGAAGCTTTCTTT. J is TRBJ1-1 and V is TRBV5-8; 9 bases line up with TRBD1. Unmatched junction bases numbered 9, after V lost 4 bases and J lost 5 bases. The CDR3 is 15 amino acids. Germline CDR1 is SGHTS and CDR2 is YDEGEE.

CDR3 in DNA: TGTGCCAGCAGCCGGGTCCCTAGCGGGGGGCGCGAGCAGTACTTC. Its protein product is CASSRVPSGGREQYF. This chain uses TRBV9 with TRBJ2-7, with TRBD2 matching 11 bases. The CDR3 totals 15 residues. Per the germline V gene, CDR1 is SGDLS and CDR2 is YYNGEE. V was clipped by 4 bases and J by 6 bases; unmatched bases: 9.

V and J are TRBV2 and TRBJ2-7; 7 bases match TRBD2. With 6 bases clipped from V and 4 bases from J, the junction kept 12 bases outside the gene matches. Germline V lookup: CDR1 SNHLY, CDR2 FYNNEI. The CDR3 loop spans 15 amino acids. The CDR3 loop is CASRMGGSPIYEQYF. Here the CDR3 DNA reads TGTGCCAGCAGAATGGGGGGGAGCCCTATATACGAGCAGTACTTC.

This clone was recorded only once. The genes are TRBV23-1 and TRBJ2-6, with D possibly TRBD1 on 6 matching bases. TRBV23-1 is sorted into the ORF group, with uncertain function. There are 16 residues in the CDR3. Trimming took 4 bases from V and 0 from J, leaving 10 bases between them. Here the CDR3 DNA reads TGCGCCAGCAGTCGACAGGTTAGCTCTGGGGCCAACGTCCTGACTTTC. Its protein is CASSRQVSSGANVLTF.